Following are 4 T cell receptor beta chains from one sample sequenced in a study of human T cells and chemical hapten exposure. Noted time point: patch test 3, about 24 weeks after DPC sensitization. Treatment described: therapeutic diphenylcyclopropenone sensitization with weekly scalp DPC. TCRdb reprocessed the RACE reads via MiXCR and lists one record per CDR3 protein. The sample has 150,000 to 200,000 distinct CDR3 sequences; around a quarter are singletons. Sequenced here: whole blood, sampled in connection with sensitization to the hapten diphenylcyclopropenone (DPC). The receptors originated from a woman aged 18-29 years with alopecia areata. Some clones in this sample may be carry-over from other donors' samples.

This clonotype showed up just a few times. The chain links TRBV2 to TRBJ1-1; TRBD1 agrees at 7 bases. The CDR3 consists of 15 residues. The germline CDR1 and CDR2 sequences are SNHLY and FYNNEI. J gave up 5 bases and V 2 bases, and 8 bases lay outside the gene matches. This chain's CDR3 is CASSEFGTDLTEAFF. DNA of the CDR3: TGTGCCAGCAGTGAATTCGGGACAGACTTAACTGAAGCTTTCTTT. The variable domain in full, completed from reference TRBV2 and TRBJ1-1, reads EPEVTQTPSHQVTQMGQEVILRCVPISNHLYFYWYRQILGQKVEFLVSFYNNEISEKSEIFDDQFSVERPDGSNFTLKIRSTKLEDSAMYFCASSEFGTDLTEAFFGQGTRLTVV.

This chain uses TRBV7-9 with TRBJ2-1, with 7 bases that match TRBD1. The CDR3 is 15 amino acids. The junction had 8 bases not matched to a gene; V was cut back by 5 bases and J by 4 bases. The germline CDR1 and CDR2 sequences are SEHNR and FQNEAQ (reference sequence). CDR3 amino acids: CASSPRTGIYNEQFF. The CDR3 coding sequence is TGTGCCAGCAGCCCAAGGACAGGAATATACAATGAGCAGTTCTTC.

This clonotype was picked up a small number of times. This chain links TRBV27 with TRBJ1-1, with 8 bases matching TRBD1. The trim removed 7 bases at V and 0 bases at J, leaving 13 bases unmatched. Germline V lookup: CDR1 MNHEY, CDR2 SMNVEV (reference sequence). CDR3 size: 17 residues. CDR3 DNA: TGTGCCAGCAAACTCTCCGGGACAGGCTTCATGAACACTGAAGCTTTCTTT. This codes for CASKLSGTGFMNTEAFF.

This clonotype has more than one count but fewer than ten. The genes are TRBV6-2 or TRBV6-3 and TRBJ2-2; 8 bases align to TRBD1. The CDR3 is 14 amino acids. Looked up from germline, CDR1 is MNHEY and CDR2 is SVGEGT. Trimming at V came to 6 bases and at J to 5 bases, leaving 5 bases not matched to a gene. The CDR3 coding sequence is TGTGCCAGCAGCCGACAGGGGAAAACCGGGGAGCTGTTTTTT. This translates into CASSRQGKTGELFF.